This is a list of T cell receptor beta chains from one sample in a study of blood T cell repertoires in COVID-19. Repertoires were generated with immunoSEQ multiplex PCR, while TCRdb's copy carries only in-frame clones and drops some. The data show over 75,000 clones, with 89% seen just once and less than 6.5% held by the top ten. The sample comprised peripheral blood. The receptors were gathered from a woman aged 80 or over with active COVID-19. Both conserved end residues are part of each CDR3. Each record gives: CDR3 protein, CDR3 DNA, D gene, CDR3 length, clone size, J gene, V gene. The D gene is left open where the match is weak. The size field is filled for only some rows; it gives once, few, many or a size class.

CASRNRDGGAKNIQYF	TGTGCCAGTAGAAACCGGGACGGGGGGGCCAAAAACATTCAGTACTTC	TRBD2	16	-	TRBJ2-4	TRBV19
CASMTGVNSPLHF	TGTGCCAGCATGACAGGGGTGAATTCACCCCTCCACTTT	TRBD1	13	few	TRBJ1-6	TRBV18
CASSWGGFSTDTQYF	TGTGCCAGCAGCTGGGGCGGATTTTCCACAGATACGCAGTATTTT	-	15	-	TRBJ2-3	TRBV7-6
CASSLGRGEQYF	TGTGCCAGCAGCTTGGGAAGGGGCGAGCAGTACTTC	-	12	-	TRBJ2-7	TRBV5-6
CASSVGGLVETQYF	TGTGCCAGCAGCGTAGGAGGGTTGGTAGAGACCCAGTACTTC	-	14	-	TRBJ2-5	TRBV9
CASSYKGGLAGFMHKTQYF	TGTGCCAGCAGTTATAAGGGGGGACTAGCGGGTTTCATGCACAAGACCCAGTACTTC	TRBD2	19	-	TRBJ2-5	TRBV6-2/TRBV6-3
CASSWDSRGYTF	TGTGCCAGCAGTTGGGACAGTAGGGGCTACACCTTC	TRBD1	12	once	TRBJ1-2	TRBV12-3/TRBV12-4
CASSLPGNGELFF	TGTGCCAGCAGTTTACCCGGGAACGGGGAGCTGTTTTTT	-	13	-	TRBJ2-2	TRBV12-3/TRBV12-4
CASSKAGTSGRWEQYF	TGTGCCAGCAGCAAAGCCGGGACTAGCGGGAGGTGGGAGCAGTACTTC	TRBD2	16	once	TRBJ2-7	TRBV3-1/TRBV3-2
CASTKGEGVSPLHF	TGTGCCAGCACAAAGGGGGAGGGTGTGTCACCCCTCCACTTT	-	14	-	TRBJ1-6	TRBV9
CASSIAWSSYNSPLHF	TGTGCCAGTAGTATTGCCTGGAGCTCCTATAATTCACCCCTCCACTTT	-	16	-	TRBJ1-6	TRBV19
CASSQDPQAGEQFF	TGTGCCAGCAGCCAAGATCCCCAGGCCGGTGAGCAGTTCTTC	-	14	-	TRBJ2-1	TRBV4-2
CASSPRDFSTDTQYF	TGTGCCAGTAGTCCGCGGGACTTTAGCACAGATACGCAGTATTTT	-	15	-	TRBJ2-3	TRBV19
CSVEDRQGVGYGYTF	TGCAGCGTTGAAGATCGACAGGGGGTGGGTTATGGCTACACCTTC	TRBD1	15	many	TRBJ1-2	TRBV29-1
CASKRTGSSEQYF	TGTGCCAGCAAAAGGACAGGGTCGTCCGAGCAGTACTTC	TRBD1	13	-	TRBJ2-7	TRBV2
CASSLQREGYEQYF	TGTGCCAGCAGCCTTCAGCGGGAGGGCTACGAGCAGTACTTC	TRBD2	14	-	TRBJ2-7	TRBV16
CASRHGTYNEQFF	TGTGCCAGCAGACACGGGACCTACAATGAGCAGTTCTTC	-	13	-	TRBJ2-1	TRBV28
CASSGRDRGYEQYF	TGTGCCAGCAGTGGTCGGGACAGGGGGTACGAGCAGTACTTC	TRBD1	14	once	TRBJ2-7	TRBV28
CASTPGTAPVEEQYF	TGTGCCAGTACGCCCGGGACAGCCCCGGTGGAGGAGCAGTACTTC	TRBD1	15	-	TRBJ2-7	TRBV19
CAWSTDRGHEQYF	TGTGCCTGGAGTACGGACAGGGGGCACGAGCAGTACTTC	TRBD1	13	-	TRBJ2-7	TRBV30
CASSQPQGTGETQYF	TGCGCCAGCAGCCAGCCCCAGGGAACTGGGGAGACCCAGTACTTC	-	15	-	TRBJ2-5	TRBV5-1
CASSFGGGETYEQYF	TGTGCCAGCAGCTTCGGAGGGGGCGAAACCTACGAGCAGTACTTC	-	15	-	TRBJ2-7	TRBV11-1
CASSWGGANNEQFF	TGTGCCAGCAGTTGGGGCGGGGCTAACAATGAGCAGTTCTTC	-	14	-	TRBJ2-1	TRBV28
CASSKNGQGGGSNQPQHF	TGTGCCAGCTCAAAGAACGGACAGGGCGGAGGTAGCAATCAGCCCCAGCATTTT	TRBD1	18	-	TRBJ1-5	TRBV18
CASSGHRPSKGSPLHF	TGTGCCAGCAGCGGACACAGGCCATCTAAGGGCTCACCCCTCCACTTT	-	16	-	TRBJ1-6	TRBV7-9
CASSSDRGIYEQYF	TGTGCCAGCAGCTCGGACAGGGGAATTTACGAGCAGTACTTC	TRBD1	14	-	TRBJ2-7	TRBV13
CASRTGMMRSDEQFF	TGTGCCAGCAGGACAGGGATGATGCGGAGCGATGAGCAGTTCTTC	TRBD1	15	-	TRBJ2-1	TRBV2
CASSPWEALSNQPQHF	TGTGCCAGCAGCCCCTGGGAGGCCTTGAGCAATCAGCCCCAGCATTTT	-	16	-	TRBJ1-5	TRBV7-8
CASSSTSGRSYNEQFF	TGTGCCAGCAGCTCCACTAGCGGTAGGTCCTACAATGAGCAGTTCTTC	TRBD2	16	-	TRBJ2-1	TRBV7-3
CSVRSGGANQPQHF	TGCAGCGTCCGTTCGGGGGGCGCCAATCAGCCCCAGCATTTT	-	14	-	TRBJ1-5	TRBV29-1
CASSPGLAGYNEQFF	TGTGCCAGCAGCCCCGGACTAGCGGGGTACAATGAGCAGTTCTTC	TRBD2	15	-	TRBJ2-1	TRBV3-1/TRBV3-2
CASSQWTDGNYGYTF	TGTGCCAGCAGCCAGTGGACAGATGGAAACTATGGCTACACCTTC	-	15	once	TRBJ1-2	TRBV27
CSVTTGQGRTSGRANEQYF	TGCAGCGTAACAACTGGACAGGGCCGGACTAGCGGGAGAGCCAACGAGCAGTACTTC	TRBD2	19	-	TRBJ2-7	TRBV29-1
CASSWPGTSGSPRTGELFF	TGCGCCAGCAGCTGGCCCGGGACTAGCGGGAGCCCGAGGACCGGGGAGCTGTTTTTT	TRBD2	19	once	TRBJ2-2	TRBV5-1
CASSPRLAGERTGELFF	TGTGCCAGCAGCCCAAGACTAGCGGGAGAGCGGACCGGGGAGCTGTTTTTT	TRBD2	17	-	TRBJ2-2	TRBV5-4
CASSALSGDTGELFF	TGTGCCAGCAGCGCCCTGAGTGGAGATACCGGGGAGCTGTTTTTT	-	15	-	TRBJ2-2	TRBV9
CASRLGLADQSSYNEQFF	TGCGCCAGCAGACTCGGACTAGCGGACCAAAGCTCCTACAATGAGCAGTTCTTC	TRBD2	18	few	TRBJ2-1	TRBV23-1
CASSLAREQETQYF	TGTGCCAGCAGCTTAGCGCGGGAGCAAGAGACCCAGTACTTC	TRBD2	14	-	TRBJ2-5	TRBV7-2
CASSSREATSGVPYEQYF	TGTGCCAGCAGCTCCCGGGAGGCGACTAGCGGGGTTCCCTACGAGCAGTACTTC	TRBD2	18	-	TRBJ2-7	TRBV7-2
CASTQGAGTNYGYTF	TGTGCCAGCACCCAGGGTGCAGGCACTAACTATGGCTACACCTTC	-	15	-	TRBJ1-2	TRBV27
CASRDTRQFYGYTF	TGTGCCAGCAGGGATACGAGGCAATTCTATGGCTACACCTTC	-	14	-	TRBJ1-2	TRBV2
CASSSDRGLIYEQYF	TGCGCCAGCAGCTCGGACAGGGGTTTAATCTACGAGCAGTACTTC	TRBD1	15	-	TRBJ2-7	TRBV5-1
CASSNLLAGGSDTQYF	TGTGCCAGCTCAAACCTACTAGCGGGAGGATCAGATACGCAGTATTTT	TRBD2	16	-	TRBJ2-3	TRBV18
CSAHSSSYEQYF	TGCAGCGCTCACTCGAGCTCCTACGAGCAGTACTTC	-	12	-	TRBJ2-7	TRBV29-1
CASSHMDRGTEAFF	TGTGCCAGCAGTCACATGGACAGGGGCACTGAAGCTTTCTTT	TRBD1	14	-	TRBJ1-1	TRBV6-5
CASSSRTVLNTEAFF	TGTGCCAGCAGCTCTAGGACAGTGTTGAACACTGAAGCTTTCTTT	-	15	-	TRBJ1-1	TRBV5-8
CASSRGPMGATDTQYF	TGTGCCAGCAGTAGGGGGCCCATGGGGGCGACAGATACGCAGTATTTT	TRBD1	16	-	TRBJ2-3	TRBV6-6
CASSSPGLVQFF	TGTGCCAGCAGTTCCCCGGGACTAGTACAGTTCTTC	TRBD2	12	-	TRBJ2-1	TRBV6-2/TRBV6-3
CAVQGDNEKLFF	TGTGCCGTACAGGGAGATAATGAAAAACTGTTTTTT	-	12	-	TRBJ1-4	TRBV25-1
CASQFRGSGANVLTF	TGTGCCAGCCAGTTTCGGGGGTCTGGGGCCAACGTCCTGACTTTC	-	15	-	TRBJ2-6	TRBV18
CASSVAGGEDLYEQYF	TGTGCCAGCAGCGTCGCCGGGGGGGAGGATCTCTACGAGCAGTACTTC	TRBD2	16	-	TRBJ2-7	TRBV9
CASSQAGTGVQTQYF	TGTGCCAGCAGCCAAGCCGGGACAGGGGTACAGACCCAGTACTTC	TRBD1	15	once	TRBJ2-5	TRBV13
CASRRLAGISAGANVLTF	TGTGCCAGCAGACGACTAGCGGGAATTTCGGCTGGGGCCAACGTCCTGACTTTC	TRBD2	18	-	TRBJ2-6	TRBV6-6
CASSRADYGYTF	TGTGCCAGCAGCAGGGCCGACTATGGCTACACCTTC	-	12	-	TRBJ1-2	TRBV6-5
CASSPDRGGFGTSTEAFF	TGTGCCAGCAGCCCCGACAGGGGGGGCTTCGGTACGTCCACTGAAGCTTTCTTT	TRBD1	18	-	TRBJ1-1	TRBV5-4
CASTPGQRSNQPQHF	TGTGCCAGCACCCCCGGACAACGAAGCAATCAGCCCCAGCATTTT	-	15	-	TRBJ1-5	TRBV6-5
CASSSGGVTDTQYF	TGTGCCAGCAGCTCCGGGGGGGTCACAGATACGCAGTATTTT	TRBD2	14	-	TRBJ2-3	TRBV9